The text below deals with one T cell receptor (beta chain). Hyperthyroidism, newly diagnosed and lasting under 2 months, affected patients aged 18 to 65. Any symptoms of ophthalmopathy came after the first hyperthyroidism diagnosis, from which the blood sample dates. The CDR3 length is 10 residues. Germline CDR1 SEHNR, CDR2 FQNEAQ (reference sequence). The V end was cut by 7 bases, the J end by 7 bases, with 7 bases between. This sample was taken from a study of T cells in Graves' hyperthyroidism and ophthalmopathy. Study details: The blood sample was taken at first diagnosis, before treatment began.

Template material for amplifying TCR beta CDR3 regions consisted of RNA transcripts. In the first-round RT-PCR of the TCR CDR3, the HTBI primer set was used. TCRdb used MiXCR to reprocess the multiplex PCR reads, holding one entry per CDR3 protein. Found here are about 720,000 distinct CDR3 sequences, 15% to 20% of them singletons; the top ten hold 16%. This sequence joins TRBV7-9 and TRBJ1-1; unclear D gene. Sample: blood. The sequence derives from a woman in her forties or fifties with Graves' hyperthyroidism that later progressed to Graves' ophthalmopathy. CDR3 amino acids: CASTPGEAFF. The CDR3 DNA sequence: TGTGCCAGCACCCCAGGTGAAGCTTTCTTT.